Sequencing of this T cell receptor beta chain was carried out in a study of T-cell memory formation after mild COVID-19. TCRdb redid the calling of the 5' RACE reads with MiXCR, one entry per CDR3 protein. This table holds approximately 300,000 distinct CDR3 sequences, roughly 21% found once. With 0 bases removed from V and 3 bases from J, the gap between germline ends came to 1 base. The CDR3 contains 11 residues. Germline values: CDR1 GTSNPN, CDR2 SVGIG (reference sequence). This clonotype was picked up a small number of times. Sequencing input: PBMCs or a T cell subset sorted from them (not recorded which). The sequence was collected from a man aged 18 to 30 who had mild COVID-19 (a few samples of this study predate the infection). Cell type and time point are not known. The chain links TRBV30 to TRBJ2-3, with no clear D. The CDR3 is CAWSVTDTQYF. The CDR3 coding sequence is TGTGCCTGGAGTGTGACAGATACGCAGTATTTT.